The rows below give T cell receptor beta chains drawn from one sample of a study of CD8 T cells in Susac syndrome. TCRdb passed the immunoSEQ multiplex PCR reads through MiXCR, listing each CDR3 protein once. The data show roughly 200,000 distinct CDR3 sequences, around 95% seen once. Sequenced input: CD4+ T cells from PBMCs. The receptors derive from a human donor with multiple sclerosis. CDR3s include the opening cysteine and the closing phenylalanine or tryptophan. The order of the fields is D gene, clone size, V gene, J gene, CDR3 protein, CDR3 DNA. D genes are given only for firm matches. Expanded clones get a size class; other rows say once, few or many, or leave the size out.

>.|once|TRBV9|TRBJ1-1
CASSPRIQSSNTEAFF
TGTGCCAGCAGCCCCCGTATCCAGTCTTCGAACACTGAAGCTTTCTTT
>.|.|TRBV9|TRBJ1-5
CASSPGTNNQPQHF
TGTGCCAGCAGCCCAGGGACAAATAATCAGCCCCAGCATTTT
>.|once|TRBV5-1|TRBJ2-2
CASSLFNLNTGELFF
TGCGCCAGCAGCTTGTTCAACTTGAACACCGGGGAGCTGTTTTTT
>.|.|TRBV3-1|TRBJ1-4
CASSQDGGKLFF
TGTGCCAGCAGCCAAGATGGGGGAAAACTGTTTTTT
>.|few|TRBV29-1|TRBJ1-2
CSVEESYGYTF
TGCAGCGTTGAAGAGAGTTATGGCTACACCTTC
>.|.|TRBV30|TRBJ2-7
CAWSVSLGAYEQYF
TGTGCCTGGAGTGTTAGCTTGGGCGCCTACGAGCAGTACTTC
>.|.|TRBV12-3/TRBV12-4|TRBJ2-5
CASSDSMETQYF
TGTGCCAGCTCAGACAGTATGGAGACCCAGTACTTC
>TRBD2|.|TRBV2|TRBJ2-5
CASSGLAGGHQETQYF
TGTGCCAGCAGTGGTTTAGCGGGGGGCCACCAAGAGACCCAGTACTTC
>.|.|TRBV5-1|TRBJ1-4
CASSEGVPNEKLFF
TGCGCCAGCAGCGAGGGGGTCCCTAATGAAAAACTGTTTTTT
>TRBD1|.|TRBV30|TRBJ1-5
CAWTRTGVHQPQHF
TGTGCCTGGACCAGAACAGGGGTTCATCAGCCCCAGCATTTT
>TRBD1|.|TRBV19|TRBJ1-2
CASLRTGGNYGYTF
TGTGCCAGCCTTAGGACAGGGGGCAACTATGGCTACACCTTC
>.|once|TRBV3-1|TRBJ1-1
CASSQEGRMNTEAFF
TGTGCCAGCAGCCAGGAGGGGCGTATGAACACTGAAGCTTTCTTT
>.|.|TRBV7-9|TRBJ1-4
CASSLVSGDEKLFF
TGTGCAAGCAGCTTAGTATCGGGTGATGAAAAACTGTTTTTT